This T cell receptor beta chain was captured in a study of T cells in localized non-small cell lung cancer. Whole-study findings and limits: Because researchers sequenced only one region of the tumor, heterogeneity is still possible. Uninvolved adjacent lung showed the highest T cell clonality, exceeding tumor. When the top 100 tumor clones were examined, a median around 50 of them also appeared in the adjacent lung, which was paired and uninvolved.

V lost 4 bases, J lost 8 bases, and 8 bases stayed unmatched. The CDR3 totals 14 residues. Germline CDR1 reads SGHTA; CDR2 reads FQGTGA. The data were produced by immunoSEQ multiplex PCR, yet TCRdb's version contains in-frame clones alone and is incomplete. The sample holds some 12,000 clones, 70% to 90% seen once. Remarks on this clone: Its cognate antigen is unknown.

This receptor was obtained from a male donor older than 55 with stage III lung adenocarcinoma. The sample here was peripheral blood, taken before any cancer treatment. V usage is TRBV7-3 and J usage is TRBJ2-1; 7 positions match TRBD1. CDR3 loop: CASSYSNQGDEQFF. The CDR3 region has the DNA TGTGCCAGCAGCTACTCCAATCAGGGGGATGAGCAGTTCTTC.